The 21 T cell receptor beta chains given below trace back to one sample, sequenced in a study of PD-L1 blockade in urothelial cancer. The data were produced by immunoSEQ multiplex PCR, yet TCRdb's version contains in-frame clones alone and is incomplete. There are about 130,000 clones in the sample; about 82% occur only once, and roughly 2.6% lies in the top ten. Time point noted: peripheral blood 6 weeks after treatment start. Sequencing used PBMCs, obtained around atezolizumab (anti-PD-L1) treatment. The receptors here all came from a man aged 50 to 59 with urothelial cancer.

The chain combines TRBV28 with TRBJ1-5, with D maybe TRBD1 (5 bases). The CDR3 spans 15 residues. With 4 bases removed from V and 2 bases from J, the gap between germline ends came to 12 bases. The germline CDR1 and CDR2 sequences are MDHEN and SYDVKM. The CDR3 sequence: CASSSGHLGNQPQHF. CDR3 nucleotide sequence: TGTGCCAGCAGTTCCGGACACCTCGGCAATCAGCCCCAGCATTTT.

This CDR3 reads CASSYIGSSYEQYF. The DNA for the CDR3 is TGTGCCAGTTCATATATCGGTAGCTCCTACGAGCAGTACTTC. The genes are TRBV19 and TRBJ2-7, with unresolved D. The germline V and J ends were trimmed by 8 bases and 0 bases, with 14 bases remaining between them. This CDR3 spans 14 amino acids. CDR1 is LNHDA and CDR2 is SQIVND in the germline V gene (reference sequence).

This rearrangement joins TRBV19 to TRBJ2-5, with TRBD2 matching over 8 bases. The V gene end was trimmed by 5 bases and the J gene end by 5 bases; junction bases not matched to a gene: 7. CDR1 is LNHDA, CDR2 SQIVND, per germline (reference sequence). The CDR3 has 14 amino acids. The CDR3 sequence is CASSQAGGLETQYF. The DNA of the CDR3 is TGTGCCAGTAGTCAGGCGGGAGGTTTGGAGACCCAGTACTTC.

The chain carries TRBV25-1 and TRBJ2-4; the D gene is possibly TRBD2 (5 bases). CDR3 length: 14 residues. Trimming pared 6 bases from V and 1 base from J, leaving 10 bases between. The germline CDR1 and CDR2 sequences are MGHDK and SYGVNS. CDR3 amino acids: CASSLTGAKNIQYF. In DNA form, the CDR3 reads TGTGCCAGCAGCCTAACGGGGGCCAAAAACATTCAGTACTTC. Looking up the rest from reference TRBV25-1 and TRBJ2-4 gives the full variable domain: EADIYQTPRYLVIGTGKKITLECSQTMGHDKMYWYQQDPGMELHLIHYSYGVNSTEKGDLSSESTVSRIRTEHFPLTLESARPSHTSQYLCASSLTGAKNIQYFGAGTRLSVL.

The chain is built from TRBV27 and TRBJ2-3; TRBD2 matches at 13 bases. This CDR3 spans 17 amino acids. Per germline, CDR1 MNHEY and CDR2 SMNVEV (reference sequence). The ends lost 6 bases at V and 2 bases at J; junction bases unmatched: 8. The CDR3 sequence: CASSRTSGSLITDTQYF. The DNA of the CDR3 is TGTGCCAGCAGCCGGACTAGCGGGAGCCTTATCACAGATACGCAGTATTTT.

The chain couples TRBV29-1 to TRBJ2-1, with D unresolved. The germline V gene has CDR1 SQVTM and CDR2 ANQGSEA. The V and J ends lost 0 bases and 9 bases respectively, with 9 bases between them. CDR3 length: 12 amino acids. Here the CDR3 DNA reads TGCAGCGTTGAAGAGGTGCGTCCTGAGCAGTTCTTC. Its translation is CSVEEVRPEQFF.

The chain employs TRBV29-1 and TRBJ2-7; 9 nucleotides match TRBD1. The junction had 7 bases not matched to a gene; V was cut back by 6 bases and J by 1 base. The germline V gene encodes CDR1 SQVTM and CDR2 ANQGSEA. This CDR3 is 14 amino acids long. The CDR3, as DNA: TGCAGCGTGAGACCGGGACAGGGATCCTACGAGCAGTACTTC. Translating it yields CSVRPGQGSYEQYF.

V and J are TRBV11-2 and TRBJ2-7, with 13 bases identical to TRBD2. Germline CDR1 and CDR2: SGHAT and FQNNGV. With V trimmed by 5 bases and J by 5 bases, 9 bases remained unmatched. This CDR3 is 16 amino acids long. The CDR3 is CASSGWTSGSGDEQYF. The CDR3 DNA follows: TGTGCCAGCAGCGGATGGACTAGCGGGAGCGGTGACGAGCAGTACTTC.

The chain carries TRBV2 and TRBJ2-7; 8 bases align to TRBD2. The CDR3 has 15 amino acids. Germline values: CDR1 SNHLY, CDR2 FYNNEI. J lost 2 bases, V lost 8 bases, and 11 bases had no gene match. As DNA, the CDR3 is TGTGCCAGCCTGTCTACTAGCGGAGTTACCTACGAGCAGTACTTC. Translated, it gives CASLSTSGVTYEQYF. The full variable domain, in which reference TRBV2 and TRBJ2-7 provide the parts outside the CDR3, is EPEVTQTPSHQVTQMGQEVILRCVPISNHLYFYWYRQILGQKVEFLVSFYNNEISEKSEIFDDQFSVERPDGSNFTLKIRSTKLEDSAMYFCASLSTSGVTYEQYFGPGTRLTVT.

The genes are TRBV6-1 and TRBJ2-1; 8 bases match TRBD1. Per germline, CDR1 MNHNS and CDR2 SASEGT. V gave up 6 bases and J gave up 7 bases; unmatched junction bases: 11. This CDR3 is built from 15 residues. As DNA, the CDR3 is TGTGCCAGCAGCATAGGACAGGGTTACCCTAATGAGCAGTTCTTC. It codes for CASSIGQGYPNEQFF.

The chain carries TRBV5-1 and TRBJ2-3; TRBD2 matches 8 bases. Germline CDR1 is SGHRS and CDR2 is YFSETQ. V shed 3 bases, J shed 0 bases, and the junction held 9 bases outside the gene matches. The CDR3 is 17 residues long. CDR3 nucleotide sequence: TGCGCCAGCAGCTACCGGACTAGCAGCATAAGCACAGATACGCAGTATTTT. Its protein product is CASSYRTSSISTDTQYF.

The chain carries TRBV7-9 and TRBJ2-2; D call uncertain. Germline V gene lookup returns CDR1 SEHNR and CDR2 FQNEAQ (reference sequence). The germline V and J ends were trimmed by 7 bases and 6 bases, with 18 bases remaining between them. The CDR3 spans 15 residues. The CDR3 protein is CASTPLSQEAGELFF. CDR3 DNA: TGTGCCAGCACCCCACTTTCCCAAGAAGCCGGGGAGCTGTTTTTT.

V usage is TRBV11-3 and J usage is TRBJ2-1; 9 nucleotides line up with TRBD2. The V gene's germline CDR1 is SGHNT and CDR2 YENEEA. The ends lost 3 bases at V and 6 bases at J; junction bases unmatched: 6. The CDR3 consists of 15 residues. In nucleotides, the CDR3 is TGTGCCAGCAGCTTGCTAGCGGGAACTAGCAATGAGCAGTTCTTC. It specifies CASSLLAGTSNEQFF.

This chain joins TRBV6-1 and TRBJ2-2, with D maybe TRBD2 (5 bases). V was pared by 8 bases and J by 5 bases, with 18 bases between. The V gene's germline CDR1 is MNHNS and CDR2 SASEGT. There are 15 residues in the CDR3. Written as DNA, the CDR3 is TGTGCCAGCGAGCCGTGGGAGATTCGGACCGGGGAGCTGTTTTTT. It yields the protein CASEPWEIRTGELFF.

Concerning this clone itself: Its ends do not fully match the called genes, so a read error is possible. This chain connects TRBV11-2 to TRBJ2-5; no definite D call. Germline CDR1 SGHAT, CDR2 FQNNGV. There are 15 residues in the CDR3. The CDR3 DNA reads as TGTGCCAGCAGCTTTACCCCGTCTCGTAAAGAGGCCCAGTACTTC. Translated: CASSFTPSRKEAQYF.

CDR3 nucleotide sequence: TGTGCCAGTATCTCTATTGGGGGGGGCTACACCGGGGAGCTGTTTTTT. Encoded protein: CASISIGGGYTGELFF. The chain joins TRBV19 to TRBJ2-2, with TRBD2 as a possible D gene (7 bases). Germline loops: CDR1 LNHDA, CDR2 SQIVND (reference sequence). This CDR3 is built from 16 residues. Trimming shortened V by 7 bases and J by 3 bases, and 18 bases separated the two germline ends.

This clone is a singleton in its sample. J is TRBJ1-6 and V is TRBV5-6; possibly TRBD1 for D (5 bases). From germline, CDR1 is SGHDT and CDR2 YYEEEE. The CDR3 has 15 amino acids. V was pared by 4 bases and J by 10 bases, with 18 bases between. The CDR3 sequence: CASSPGLGVDSPLHF. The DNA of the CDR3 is TGTGCCAGCAGCCCCGGTTTAGGGGTCGACTCACCCCTCCACTTT.

CDR3 amino acids: CASSSIGQTYGYTF. CDR3 sequence (DNA): TGTGCCAGCAGCTCTATAGGACAGACCTATGGCTACACCTTC. This chain joins TRBV5-5 and TRBJ1-2; D possibly corresponds to TRBD1 (6 bases). The germline V gene encodes CDR1 SGHKS and CDR2 YYEKEE (reference sequence). Trimming shortened V by 3 bases and J by 4 bases, and 13 bases separated the two germline ends. The CDR3 has 14 amino acids.

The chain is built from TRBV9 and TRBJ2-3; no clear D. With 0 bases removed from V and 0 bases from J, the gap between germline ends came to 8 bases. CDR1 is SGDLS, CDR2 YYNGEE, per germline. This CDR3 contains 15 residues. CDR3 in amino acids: CASSVEAWSTDTQYF. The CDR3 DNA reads TGTGCCAGCAGCGTAGAAGCGTGGAGCACAGATACGCAGTATTTT.

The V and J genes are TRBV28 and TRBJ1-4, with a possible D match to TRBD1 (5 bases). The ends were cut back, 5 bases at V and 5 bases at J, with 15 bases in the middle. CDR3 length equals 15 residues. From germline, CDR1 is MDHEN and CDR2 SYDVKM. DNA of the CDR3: TGTGCCAGCAGTGACCTACAGGACCCCAATGAAAAACTGTTTTTT. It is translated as CASSDLQDPNEKLFF. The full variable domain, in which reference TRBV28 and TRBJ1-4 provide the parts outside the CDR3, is DVKVTQSSRYLVKRTGEKVFLECVQDMDHENMFWYRQDPGLGLRLIYFSYDVKMKEKGDIPEGYSVSREKKERFSLILESASTNQTSMYLCASSDLQDPNEKLFFGSGTQLSVL.

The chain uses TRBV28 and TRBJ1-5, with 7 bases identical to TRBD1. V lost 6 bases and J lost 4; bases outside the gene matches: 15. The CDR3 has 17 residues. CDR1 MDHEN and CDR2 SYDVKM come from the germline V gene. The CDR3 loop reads CASRWTLTGARNQPQHF. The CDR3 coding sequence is TGTGCCAGCAGATGGACTCTAACAGGGGCTAGAAATCAGCCCCAGCATTTT.